A single sample gave rise to the 2 T cell receptor beta chains below, sequenced in a study of tissue T cells after allogeneic stem cell transplantation. Time point specified: mouse harvest day 14 after allogeneic transplant. Each mouse received 10^7 T-cell-depleted marrow cells plus 10^6 splenic CD5+ T cells by tail vein. Method: immunoSEQ multiplex PCR; TCRdb's copy keeps in-frame clones and lacks some. The data hold under 5,500 clones, with under 60% observed a single time. Material: gut tissue. Receptors originate from a female BALB/c mouse given C57BL/6 T cells with graft-versus-host disease after an allogeneic hematopoietic cell transplant.

In regard to this clone: Relative to the germline gene, one junction end is altered; a read error may explain this. Gene names denote mouse genes. With the read ending 1 residue before the CDR3 end, the germline J gene is used to fill in that end. The J gene is TRBJ2-5, the V gene TRBV13-2; D is undetermined. The length of the CDR3 is 14 residues. The germline V gene has CDR1 NNHNN and CDR2 SYGAGS (reference sequence). CDR3 DNA, as far as it was read: TGTGCCAGCAGTGAAAGGGCGAACCAAGACACCCAGTAC. Protein product: CASSERANQDTQY. The whole CDR3 sequence is CASSERANQDTQYF.

Points on this clone: Gene names denote mouse genes. Read coverage stops 1 residue before the CDR3 terminus; the germline J gene supplies the remainder. The V and J genes are TRBV12-1 and TRBJ2-5; tentative D call: TRBD1 (5 bases). The CDR3 runs to 12 residues. Between the trimmed V and J ends, which lost 2 bases and 3 bases, there was a span of 5 bases. CDR1 and CDR2 (germline): SGHSN, HYEKVE. CDR3 DNA, as far as it was read: TGTGCCAGCTCTCCAGGGCAAGACACCCAGTAC. It translates to CASSPGQDTQY. The full-length CDR3 reads as CASSPGQDTQYF.